This T cell receptor (beta chain) emerged from a study of blood T cell repertoires in COVID-19. Study details: Samples came from the United States, Italy and Spain, spanning acute and convalescent COVID-19.

Participant age was about 18 to 100 years, and participants resided in about two dozen US areas. The method was immunoSEQ multiplex PCR; TCRdb's version includes in-frame clones alone and lacks a portion of them. The sample has 380,000 or so clones; about 87% are singletons. After removal of 3 bases from V and 6 bases from J, the junction contained 13 bases not matched to a gene. CDR3 length equals 17 residues. The germline CDR1 and CDR2 sequences are MGHRA and YSYEKL. The TCR was taken from a man aged 25 to 40 who had recovered from COVID-19. The V gene is TRBV4-1, the J gene TRBJ1-2; TRBD1 aligns across 10 bases. Sequencing was performed on PBMCs or T cells enriched from blood (not recorded which). In DNA form, the CDR3 reads TGCGCCAGCAGCCACAGACAGGGGGCTGTGGGTAGGGATGGCTACACCTTC. This encodes CASSHRQGAVGRDGYTF.